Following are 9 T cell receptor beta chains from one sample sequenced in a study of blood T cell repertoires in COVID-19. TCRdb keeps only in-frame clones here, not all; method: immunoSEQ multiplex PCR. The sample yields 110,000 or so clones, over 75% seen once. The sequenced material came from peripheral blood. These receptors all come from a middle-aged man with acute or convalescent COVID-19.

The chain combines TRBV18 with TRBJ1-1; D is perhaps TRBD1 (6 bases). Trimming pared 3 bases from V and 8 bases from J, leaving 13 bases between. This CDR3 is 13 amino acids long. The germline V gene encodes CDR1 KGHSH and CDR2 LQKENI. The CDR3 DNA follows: TGTGCCAGCTCACCGTCGTCGGGGACAGAAGCTTTCTTT. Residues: CASSPSSGTEAFF.

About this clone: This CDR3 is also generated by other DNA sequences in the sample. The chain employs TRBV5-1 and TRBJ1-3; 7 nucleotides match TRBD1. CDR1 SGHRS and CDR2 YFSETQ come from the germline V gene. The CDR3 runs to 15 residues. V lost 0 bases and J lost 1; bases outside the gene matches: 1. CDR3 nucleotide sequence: TGCGCCAGCAGCTTGGAGGGGGCGTCTGGAAACACCATATATTTT. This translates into CASSLEGASGNTIYF.

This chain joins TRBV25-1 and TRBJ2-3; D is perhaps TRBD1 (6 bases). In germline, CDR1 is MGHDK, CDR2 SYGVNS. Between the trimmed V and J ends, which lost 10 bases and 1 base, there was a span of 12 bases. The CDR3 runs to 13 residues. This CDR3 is CATAAGGTDTQYF. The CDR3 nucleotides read TGTGCCACCGCGGCAGGGGGCACAGATACGCAGTATTTT. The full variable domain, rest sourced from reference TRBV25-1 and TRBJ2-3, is EADIYQTPRYLVIGTGKKITLECSQTMGHDKMYWYQQDPGMELHLIHYSYGVNSTEKGDLSSESTVSRIRTEHFPLTLESARPSHTSQYLCATAAGGTDTQYFGPGTRLTVL.

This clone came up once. In DNA form, the CDR3 reads TGTGCCAGCAGTTACTCGACAGGGTGGGGCAATGAGCAGTTCTTC. Translating gives CASSYSTGWGNEQFF. V gene TRBV6-5 combines with J gene TRBJ2-1; 7 nucleotides line up with TRBD1. V was pared by 0 bases and J by 6 bases, with 5 bases of the junction left unmatched. The CDR3 runs to 15 residues. Germline CDR1 is MNHEY and CDR2 is SVGAGI.

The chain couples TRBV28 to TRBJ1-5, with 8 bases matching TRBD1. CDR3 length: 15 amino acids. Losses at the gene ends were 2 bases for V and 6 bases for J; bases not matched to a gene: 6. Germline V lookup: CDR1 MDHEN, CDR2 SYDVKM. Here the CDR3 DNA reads TGTGCCAGCAGTTTACCCGGGACAGGCTCTCAGCCCCAGCATTTT. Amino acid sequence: CASSLPGTGSQPQHF.

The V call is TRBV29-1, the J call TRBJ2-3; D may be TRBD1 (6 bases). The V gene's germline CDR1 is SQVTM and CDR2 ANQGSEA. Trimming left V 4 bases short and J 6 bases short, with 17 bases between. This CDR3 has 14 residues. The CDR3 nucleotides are TGCAGCGTTGCCCCAGGGGCGGTTGGGGATACGCAGTATTTT. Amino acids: CSVAPGAVGDTQYF.

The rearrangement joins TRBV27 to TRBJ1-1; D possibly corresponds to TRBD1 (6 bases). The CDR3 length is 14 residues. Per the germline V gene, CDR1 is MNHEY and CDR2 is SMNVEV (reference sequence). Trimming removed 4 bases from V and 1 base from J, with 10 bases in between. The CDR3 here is CASSSLQGNTEAFF. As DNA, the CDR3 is TGTGCCAGCAGTTCCCTACAGGGGAACACTGAAGCTTTCTTT.

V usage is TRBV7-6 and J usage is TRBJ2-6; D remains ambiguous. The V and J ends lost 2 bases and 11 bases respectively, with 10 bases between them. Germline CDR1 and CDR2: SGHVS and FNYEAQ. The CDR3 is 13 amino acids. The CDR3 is CASSLRYQDVLTF. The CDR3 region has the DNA TGTGCCAGCAGCTTAAGGTACCAGGACGTCCTGACTTTC. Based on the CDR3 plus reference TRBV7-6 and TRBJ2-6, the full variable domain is GAGVSQSPRYKVTKRGQDVALRCDPISGHVSLYWYRQALGQGPEFLTYFNYEAQQDKSGLPNDRFSAERPEGSISTLTIQRTEQRDSAMYRCASSLRYQDVLTFGAGSRLTVL.

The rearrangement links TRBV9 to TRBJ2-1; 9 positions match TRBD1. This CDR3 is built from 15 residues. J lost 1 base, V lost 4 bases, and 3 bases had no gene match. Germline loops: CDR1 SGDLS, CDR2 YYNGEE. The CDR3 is CASSPGTGSYNEQFF. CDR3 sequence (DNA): TGTGCCAGCAGCCCTGGGACAGGGTCCTACAATGAGCAGTTCTTC.